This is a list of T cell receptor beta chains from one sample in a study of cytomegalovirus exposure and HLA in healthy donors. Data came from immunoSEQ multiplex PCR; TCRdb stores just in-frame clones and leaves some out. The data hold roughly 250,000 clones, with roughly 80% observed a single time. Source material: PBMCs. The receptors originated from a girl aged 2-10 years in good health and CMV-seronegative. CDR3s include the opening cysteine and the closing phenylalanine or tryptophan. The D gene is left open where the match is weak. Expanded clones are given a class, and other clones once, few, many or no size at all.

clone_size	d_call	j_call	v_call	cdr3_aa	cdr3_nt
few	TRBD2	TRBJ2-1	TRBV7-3	CASTPSGGAYNEQFF	TGTGCCAGCACCCCCAGCGGGGGGGCCTACAATGAGCAGTTCTTC
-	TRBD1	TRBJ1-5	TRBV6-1	CASSETGGLNQPQHF	TGTGCCAGCAGTGAGACAGGGGGGCTCAATCAGCCCCAGCATTTT
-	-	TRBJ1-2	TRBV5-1	CASSLPAAWGGYTF	TGCGCCAGCAGCTTGCCGGCGGCCTGGGGCGGCTACACCTTC
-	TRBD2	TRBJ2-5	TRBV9	CASSVALAGGGDQETQYF	TGTGCCAGCAGCGTAGCGCTAGCGGGAGGGGGGGACCAAGAGACCCAGTACTTC
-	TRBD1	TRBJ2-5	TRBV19	CASSGQVQETQYF	TGTGCCAGTAGCGGACAGGTCCAAGAGACCCAGTACTTC
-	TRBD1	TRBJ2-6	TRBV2	CASSGQGASGANVLTF	TGTGCCAGCAGCGGACAGGGGGCCTCTGGGGCCAACGTCCTGACTTTC
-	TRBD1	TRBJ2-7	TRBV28	CASSSPDRGKYEQYF	TGTGCCAGCAGTTCACCGGACAGGGGGAAGTACGAGCAGTACTTC
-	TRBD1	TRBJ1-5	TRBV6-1	CASRLRQGVQPQHF	TGTGCCAGCAGACTTCGACAGGGGGTTCAGCCCCAGCATTTT
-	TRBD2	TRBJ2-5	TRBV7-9	CASGPGTIQETQYF	TGTGCCAGCGGACCCGGGACTATCCAAGAGACCCAGTACTTC
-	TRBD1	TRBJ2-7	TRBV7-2	CASSFFAGGSYEQYF	TGTGCCAGCAGCTTTTTTGCAGGGGGCTCCTACGAGCAGTACTTC
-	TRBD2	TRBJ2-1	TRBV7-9	CASSRTSGGSYNEQFF	TGTGCCAGCAGCCGGACTAGCGGGGGGTCCTACAATGAGCAGTTCTTC
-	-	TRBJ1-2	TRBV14	CASSQATGGFAGYTF	TGTGCCAGCAGCCAAGCAACAGGCGGATTTGCTGGCTACACCTTC
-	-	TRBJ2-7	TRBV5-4	CASSSGVTYEQYF	TGTGCCAGCAGCTCGGGTGTCACCTACGAGCAGTACTTC
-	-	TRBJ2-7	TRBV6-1	CASSLYEQYF	TGTGCCAGCAGCCTCTACGAGCAGTACTTC
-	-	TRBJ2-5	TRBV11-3	CASSLGEAGTQYF	TGTGCCAGCAGCTTGGGAGAGGCGGGGACCCAGTACTTC
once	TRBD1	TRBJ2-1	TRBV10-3	CAISESPYRTGRYNEQFF	TGTGCCATCAGTGAGTCGCCCTACCGGACAGGGCGTTACAATGAGCAGTTCTTC
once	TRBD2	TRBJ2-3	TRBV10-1	CASSETSGHNTDTQYF	TGCGCCAGCAGTGAGACTAGCGGGCATAACACAGATACGCAGTATTTT
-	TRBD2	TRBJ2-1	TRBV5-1	CASSPRTSGSIRDEQFF	TGCGCCAGCAGCCCTAGGACTAGCGGGAGTATAAGGGATGAGCAGTTCTTC
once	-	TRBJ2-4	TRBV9	CASSVRGHLKNIQYF	TGTGCCAGCAGCGTAAGGGGACACCTTAAAAACATTCAGTACTTC
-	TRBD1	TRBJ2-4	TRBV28	CASSLVTGDTGNIQYF	TGTGCCAGCAGTCTCGTAACAGGGGATACTGGAAACATTCAGTACTTC
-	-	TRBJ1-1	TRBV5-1	CASSLAVGHRNTEAFF	TGCGCCAGCAGCTTGGCCGTTGGACACCGGAACACTGAAGCTTTCTTT
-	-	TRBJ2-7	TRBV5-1	CASSLYSGGKKSYEQYF	TGCGCCAGCAGCTTGTACTCCGGCGGGAAGAAGTCCTACGAGCAGTACTTC
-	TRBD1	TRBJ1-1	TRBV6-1	CASSELDRGPTEAFF	TGTGCCAGCAGTGAATTGGACAGGGGGCCCACTGAAGCTTTCTTT
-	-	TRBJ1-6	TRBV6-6	CASTRFGEYNSPLHF	TGTGCCAGCACTCGCTTTGGGGAGTATAATTCACCCCTCCACTTT
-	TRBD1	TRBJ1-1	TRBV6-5	CASSFFYTGGEAFF	TGTGCCAGCAGTTTCTTTTATACAGGGGGCGAAGCTTTCTTT
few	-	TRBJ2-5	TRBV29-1	CSADTRNQETQYF	TGCAGCGCAGACACGAGAAATCAAGAGACCCAGTACTTC
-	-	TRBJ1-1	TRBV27	CASGRMLNTEAFF	TGTGCCAGCGGCAGGATGTTGAACACTGAAGCTTTCTTT
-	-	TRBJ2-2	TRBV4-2	CASSQILGATGELFF	TGTGCCAGCAGCCAGATCTTAGGGGCGACCGGGGAGCTGTTTTTT
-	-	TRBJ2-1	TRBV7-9	CASSLTEGLQPNEQFF	TGTGCCAGCAGCTTAACCGAGGGACTCCAGCCCAATGAGCAGTTCTTC
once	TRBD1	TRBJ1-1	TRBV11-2	CASSSRQGGNTEAFF	TGTGCCAGCAGCTCAAGACAGGGAGGGAACACTGAAGCTTTCTTT
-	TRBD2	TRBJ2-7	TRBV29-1	CSASNLLAGETYEQYF	TGCAGCGCCTCTAACCTCCTGGCGGGGGAGACCTACGAGCAGTACTTC
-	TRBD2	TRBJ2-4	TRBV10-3	CAISEGRGGANIQYF	TGTGCCATCAGTGAGGGTCGCGGGGGGGCAAACATTCAGTACTTC